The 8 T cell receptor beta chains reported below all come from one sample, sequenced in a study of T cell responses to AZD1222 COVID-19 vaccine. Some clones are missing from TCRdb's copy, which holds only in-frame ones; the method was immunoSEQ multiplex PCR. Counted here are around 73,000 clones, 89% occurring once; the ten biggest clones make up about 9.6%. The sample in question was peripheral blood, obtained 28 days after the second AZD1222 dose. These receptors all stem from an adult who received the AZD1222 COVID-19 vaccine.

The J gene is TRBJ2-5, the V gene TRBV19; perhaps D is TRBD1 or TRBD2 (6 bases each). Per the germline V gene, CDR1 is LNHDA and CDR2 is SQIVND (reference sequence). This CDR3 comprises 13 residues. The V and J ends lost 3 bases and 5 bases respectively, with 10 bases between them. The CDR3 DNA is TGTGCCAGTAGTATTCGGGGGCGCGAGACCCAGTACTTC. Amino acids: CASSIRGRETQYF.

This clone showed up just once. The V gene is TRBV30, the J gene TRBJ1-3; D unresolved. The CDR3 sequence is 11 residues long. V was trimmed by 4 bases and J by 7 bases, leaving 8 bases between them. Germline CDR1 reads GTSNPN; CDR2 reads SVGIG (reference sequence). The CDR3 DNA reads TGTGCCTGGACCCCAGTGAACACCATATATTTT. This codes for CAWTPVNTIYF.

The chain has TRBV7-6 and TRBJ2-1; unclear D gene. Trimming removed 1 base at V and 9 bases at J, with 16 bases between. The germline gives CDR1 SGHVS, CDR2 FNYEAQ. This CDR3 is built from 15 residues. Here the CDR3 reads CASSLEGLAWGEQFF. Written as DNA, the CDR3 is TGTGCCAGCAGCTTAGAAGGGCTGGCTTGGGGTGAGCAGTTCTTC.

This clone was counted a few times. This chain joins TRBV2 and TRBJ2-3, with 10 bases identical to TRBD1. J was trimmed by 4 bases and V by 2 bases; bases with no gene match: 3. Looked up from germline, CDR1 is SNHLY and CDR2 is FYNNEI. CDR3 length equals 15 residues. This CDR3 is CASSEIGTGADTQYF. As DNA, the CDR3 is TGTGCCAGCAGTGAAATAGGGACAGGGGCAGATACGCAGTATTTT.

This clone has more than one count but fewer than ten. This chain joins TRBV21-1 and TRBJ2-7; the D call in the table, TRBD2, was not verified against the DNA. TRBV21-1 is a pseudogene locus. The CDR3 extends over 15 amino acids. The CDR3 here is CASSKGRGCSYEQYF. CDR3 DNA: TGTGCCAGCAGCAAAGGACGGGGGTGCTCCTACGAGCAGTACTTC.

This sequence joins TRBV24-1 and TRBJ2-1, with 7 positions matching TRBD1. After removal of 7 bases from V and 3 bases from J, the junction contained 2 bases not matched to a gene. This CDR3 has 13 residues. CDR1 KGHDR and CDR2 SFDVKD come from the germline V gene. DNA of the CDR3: TGTGCCACCAGCCAGGGGGACTACAATGAGCAGTTCTTC. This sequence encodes CATSQGDYNEQFF.

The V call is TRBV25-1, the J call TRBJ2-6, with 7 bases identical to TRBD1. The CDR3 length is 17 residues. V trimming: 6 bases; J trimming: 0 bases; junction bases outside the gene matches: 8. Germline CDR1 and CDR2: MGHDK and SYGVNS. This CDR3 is CASREDRAFSGANVLTF. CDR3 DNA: TGTGCCAGCAGGGAAGACAGGGCCTTCTCTGGGGCCAACGTCCTGACTTTC.

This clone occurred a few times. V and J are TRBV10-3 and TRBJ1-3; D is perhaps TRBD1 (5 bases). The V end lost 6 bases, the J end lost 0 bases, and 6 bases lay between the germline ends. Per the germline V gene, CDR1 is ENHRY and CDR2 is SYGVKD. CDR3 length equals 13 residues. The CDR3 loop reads CAIRDSSGNTIYF. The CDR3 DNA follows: TGTGCCATCAGAGACAGCTCTGGAAACACCATATATTTT.